The source of this T cell receptor beta chain is a study of T cell responses to AZD1222 COVID-19 vaccine (dated by TCRdb to about 2021). Regarding the study in general: AZD1222 recipients with second doses at about 4 weeks or about 12 weeks were pooled, because spike-specific TCR depth and breadth did not differ between schedules. A total of 233 trial participants underwent TCR sequencing, of whom about 210 received two doses of AZD1222 and about 25 received two doses of the MenACWY control vaccine. Trial participants were enrolled into age subgroups of 18-55, 56-69 and 70-plus years, which contained roughly 150, 30 and 60 TCR-sequenced participants, respectively.

Worth noting for this clone: Its antigen is still unknown. Qualities for individual bases were not recorded, and no much larger clone is one base off.

The germline V gene provides CDR1 ENHRY and CDR2 SYGVKD. Relative to germline, V is 5 bases shorter and J is 6 bases shorter, with 17 bases between their ends. The CDR3 goes from the cysteine to the phenylalanine over 14 residues. The kept DNA is CDR3 alone, 42 bases in frame from the first base. The CDR3 regions of human TCRbeta chains were analyzed by immunosequencing. On the study's bioinformatics: TCRs in the repertoires were matched against a reference library of SARS-CoV-2-specific TCRs that had been generated with the MIRA antigen-specificity platform. Breadth meant the fraction of unique TCRs that were SARS-CoV-2-associated, whereas depth meant the fraction of total T cells that were SARS-CoV-2-associated. Each spike-specific TCR was assigned to its reactive spike region and to a CD4 or CD8 class using the MIRA data. Log10-transformed breadth and depth values were compared by one-way ANOVA with Sidak's multiple comparisons tests. TCRdb stores this immuneACCESS table with in-frame sequences only. Part of the clones is absent; in the studies checked, under half of the shortfall reflects unresolved V genes, and no reason is known for the rest. That table furnishes V, J and clone size, whereas the DNA furnished D and trimming. This sample has approximately 100,000 clones in its table, and approximately 90% of those were observed once. The ten most abundant clones make up roughly 1.4% of the sample.

The paper as a whole reports these results and caveats: Most participants were white British and females outnumbered males, and the authors suggested that clonal diversity may have been underestimated. The whole spike protein was spanned by vaccine-associated CD4 TCRs, and dominant responses were seen in regions 160-218 and 743-854. In the small 56-69-year group, the increase in depth fell short of significance, most likely because of low power. Conclusions about previously exposed vaccinees are limited, since just five to seven AZD1222 recipients were seropositive for SARS-CoV-2 at baseline. Reportedly, almost half of the unique spike-specific TCRs recognized epitopes lying outside the regions that are mutated in the B.1.351 and B.1.1.7 variants. A significant rise in spike-specific TCR breadth and depth was observed after two AZD1222 doses relative to day 0 and relative to MenACWY recipients. No day 14 peak-response samples were available, so repertoires were characterized only after the peak T cell response.

The meaning of the sample's time point label: baseline before first vaccination. Vaccinee samples came from UK trials COV001 and COV002, including a single-blind randomized controlled phase 2/3 trial of AZD1222 (ChAdOx1 nCoV-19) in healthy adults. Trial participant PBMC samples were collected at day 0 and day 28 after the second dose for TCRbeta chain sequencing. The clonotype comes from an adult in good health. The specimen was peripheral blood, collected on day 0 of AZD1222 vaccination. In this chain, TRBV10-3 is recombined with TRBJ2-7; the best D guess is TRBD1, with 6 bases matching. The CDR3: CAISRHQGTREQYF. The sequenced DNA: TGTGCCATCAGTAGACACCAGGGGACACGCGAGCAGTACTTC.